Below, 32 T cell receptor beta chains from the same sample are listed, as sequenced in a study of blood T cell repertoires in COVID-19. The assay was immunoSEQ multiplex PCR, and TCRdb's table has in-frame clones only and misses some. The repertoire includes 150,000 to 200,000 clones, over 75% of them detected once, and 8% to 13% sits in the top ten. Sequenced material: PBMCs or T cells enriched from blood (not recorded which). The receptors come from a man over 45 who had recovered from COVID-19.

This CDR3 is CASSWRASTDTQYF. CDR3 DNA: TGTGCCAGCAGCTGGCGGGCAAGCACAGATACGCAGTATTTT. The V gene is TRBV5-6, the J gene TRBJ2-3, with a weak D call TRBD2 (5 bases). Germline V lookup: CDR1 SGHDT, CDR2 YYEEEE. The CDR3 length is 14 residues. V lost 3 bases and J lost 0, with 8 bases in between. The variable domain in full, with the rest retrieved from reference TRBV5-6 and TRBJ2-3, is DAGVTQSPTHLIKTRGQQVTLRCSPKSGHDTVSWYQQALGQGPQFIFQYYEEEERQRGNFPDRFSGHQFPNYSSELNVNALLLGDSALYLCASSWRASTDTQYFGPGTRLTVL.

The CDR3 region is CASSLFQRAPYEQYF. CDR3 DNA: TGTGCCAGCAGCCTCTTTCAGCGGGCCCCCTACGAGCAGTACTTC. The V gene is TRBV14, the J gene TRBJ2-7, with D perhaps matching TRBD2 (6 bases). Trimming removed 4 bases from V and 2 bases from J, with 15 bases in between. The CDR3 totals 15 residues. Germline CDR1 SGHDN, CDR2 FVKESK. The full variable domain, with the rest looked up from reference TRBV14 and TRBJ2-7, is EAGVTQFPSHSVIEKGQTVTLRCDPISGHDNLYWYRRVMGKEIKFLLHFVKESKQDESGMPNNRFLAERTGGTYSTLKVQPAELEDSGVYFCASSLFQRAPYEQYFGPGTRLTVT.

J is TRBJ1-1 and V is TRBV7-3, with D perhaps matching TRBD1 (5 bases). Trimming stripped 6 bases from V and 4 bases from J, with 15 bases between. This CDR3 has 14 residues. Germline V CDR1 and CDR2: SGHTA, FQGTGA. The CDR3 nucleotides read TGTGCCAGCAGTCAGGGTCACCAGAGCACTGAAGCTTTCTTT. Protein sequence: CASSQGHQSTEAFF.

Only a few counts were recorded for this clone. In DNA, the CDR3 is TGTGCCTGGAGGCAACCAGGGGGTGCTGGAAACACCATATATTTT. The encoded protein is CAWRQPGGAGNTIYF. The chain uses TRBV30 and TRBJ1-3; TRBD1 agrees at 7 bases. V lost 3 bases to trimming and J lost 2 bases; unmatched junction nucleotides: 7. The CDR3 is 15 residues long. In germline, CDR1 is GTSNPN, CDR2 SVGIG (reference sequence).

CDR3 sequence (DNA): TGTGCCAGCAGCCCTGGACATCGGCCTGAACTGTTTTTT. Translation gives CASSPGHRPELFF. The chain uses TRBV5-5 and TRBJ1-4, with a tentative D call TRBD1 (5 bases). The germline V gene has CDR1 SGHKS and CDR2 YYEKEE (reference sequence). This CDR3 spans 13 amino acids. The V gene lost 4 bases and the J gene lost 12 bases, with 16 bases spanning the gap.

The rearrangement joins TRBV2 to TRBJ2-2; 7 bases are a match to TRBD1. Germline CDR1 SNHLY, CDR2 FYNNEI. The CDR3 covers 16 residues. The junction had 9 bases not matched to a gene; V was cut back by 7 bases and J by 1 base. The DNA of the CDR3 is TGTGCCAGCACTCTCCCGGGACAGCAGAACACCGGGGAGCTGTTTTTT. It specifies CASTLPGQQNTGELFF.

This clone was seen only once. The chain joins TRBV10-2 to TRBJ2-3; D possibly corresponds to TRBD2 (5 bases). The ends were cut back, 2 bases at V and 0 bases at J, with 9 bases in the middle. The CDR3 covers 15 residues. Germline CDR1 WSHSY, CDR2 SAAADI. This CDR3 reads CASSEGGLSTDTQYF. In nucleotides, the CDR3 is TGCGCCAGCAGTGAGGGCGGGTTGAGCACAGATACGCAGTATTTT.

CDR3 sequence (DNA): TGTGCCAGCAGTTTCGGGACAGGGGCAGGGTGGGCTTTCTTT. Its translation is CASSFGTGAGWAFF. The J gene is TRBJ1-1, the V gene TRBV28; TRBD1 aligns across 10 bases. This CDR3 spans 14 amino acids. The V segment lost 3 bases and the J segment 11 bases; nucleotides outside the gene matches: 9. The germline V gene encodes CDR1 MDHEN and CDR2 SYDVKM. The entire variable domain, with the rest obtained from reference TRBV28 and TRBJ1-1, is as follows: DVKVTQSSRYLVKRTGEKVFLECVQDMDHENMFWYRQDPGLGLRLIYFSYDVKMKEKGDIPEGYSVSREKKERFSLILESASTNQTSMYLCASSFGTGAGWAFFGQGTRLTVV.

The chain uses TRBV7-2 and TRBJ2-5; D uncertain. Trimming removed 5 bases at V and 0 bases at J, with 7 bases between. CDR1 and CDR2 (germline): SGHTA, FQGNSA. The CDR3 covers 13 residues. CDR3 region: CASSPPDQETQYF. Here the CDR3 DNA reads TGTGCCAGCAGCCCCCCTGACCAAGAGACCCAGTACTTC.

The chain joins TRBV5-1 to TRBJ2-2; the D gene is possibly TRBD2 (5 bases). Germline V gene data show CDR1 as SGHRS and CDR2 as YFSETQ. Trimming removed 2 bases from V and 4 bases from J, with 18 bases in between. The CDR3 spans 17 residues. The CDR3 sequence: CASSFTAGISGTGELFF. As DNA, the CDR3 is TGCGCCAGCAGCTTTACGGCCGGGATATCTGGCACCGGGGAGCTGTTTTTT.

The chain couples TRBV19 to TRBJ2-1, with TRBD2 identical over 7 bases. CDR3 length: 18 residues. Germline CDR1 is LNHDA and CDR2 is SQIVND (reference sequence). Germline trimming cut 3 bases from V and 1 base from J; bases unmatched to any gene: 12. CDR3 nucleotides: TGTGCCAGTAGTATGTATCCTGGGGGGGACTTTTCCTACAATGAGCAGTTCTTC. This gives the protein CASSMYPGGDFSYNEQFF.

For the CDR3, the DNA is TGTGCCAGCAGCTTAAGTCGGGGAGAGACCCAGTACTTC. It is translated as CASSLSRGETQYF. The chain carries TRBV7-3 and TRBJ2-5; TRBD2 is a possible D gene (5 bases). CDR3 length: 13 residues. The V and J ends lost 1 base and 4 bases respectively, with 7 bases between them. CDR1 and CDR2 (germline): SGHTA, FQGTGA.

The chain joins TRBV2 to TRBJ2-3; D is ambiguous. Germline CDR1 is SNHLY and CDR2 is FYNNEI. CDR3 size: 13 residues. Trimming took off 8 bases at V and 3 bases at J, with 12 bases between the two ends. The CDR3 here is CASDFSSTDTQYF. In nucleotides, the CDR3 is TGTGCCAGCGACTTCTCATCTACAGATACGCAGTATTTT.

The chain joins TRBV3-1 (or the pseudogene TRBV3-2) to TRBJ2-2; D remains ambiguous. CDR1 is LGHDT and CDR2 is YNNKEL in the germline V gene (reference sequence). The CDR3 is 15 amino acids. V lost 0 bases and J lost 5, with 10 bases in between. The CDR3 bases are TGTGCCAGCAGCCAAGATCTTCCTATTACCGGGGAGCTGTTTTTT. Amino acid sequence: CASSQDLPITGELFF.

The chain couples TRBV7-9 to TRBJ2-3, with 9 bases lining up with TRBD2. The CDR3 is made up of 17 amino acids. The V and J ends lost 2 bases and 0 bases, in that order; junction bases with no gene match: 6. The germline V gene has CDR1 SEHNR and CDR2 FQNEAQ (reference sequence). This CDR3 reads CASSLSPTSGSTDTQYF. Here the CDR3 DNA reads TGTGCCAGCAGCTTATCGCCTACTAGCGGGAGCACAGATACGCAGTATTTT.

The chain links TRBV27 to TRBJ1-3; possible D gene TRBD1, 5 bases. Germline-derived CDR1 and CDR2 are MNHEY and SMNVEV (reference sequence). Trimming cost V 6 bases and J 1 base, with 10 bases left between them. This CDR3 comprises 14 residues. CDR3 sequence: CASSPRQSGNTIYF. CDR3 sequence (DNA): TGTGCCAGCAGCCCAAGACAGTCTGGAAACACCATATATTTT.

The chain recombines TRBV11-2 with TRBJ1-6; D gene unclear. The V and J ends lost 1 base and 7 bases respectively, with 5 bases between them. Germline V lookup: CDR1 SGHAT, CDR2 FQNNGV. This CDR3 comprises 13 residues. CDR3 nucleotide sequence: TGTGCCAGCAGCTTAGCCGTGAATTCACCCCTCCACTTT. It yields the protein CASSLAVNSPLHF.

The chain joins TRBV6-2 or TRBV6-3 to TRBJ1-5; no definite D call. The CDR3 spans 15 residues. Trimming took 3 bases from V and 3 from J, leaving 12 bases between them. The germline gives CDR1 MNHEY, CDR2 SVGEGT. CDR3 nucleotides: TGTGCCAGCAGTTATTTAGGAGGGAACAATCAGCCCCAGCATTTT. This encodes CASSYLGGNNQPQHF.

This sequence joins TRBV5-6 and TRBJ1-2; no reliable D call. CDR1 and CDR2 (germline): SGHDT, YYEEEE. The CDR3 consists of 15 residues. V was trimmed by 0 bases and J by 0 bases, leaving 9 bases between them. CDR3 sequence reads: CASSLAAAANYGYTF. The CDR3 DNA reads TGTGCCAGCAGCTTGGCGGCGGCGGCTAACTATGGCTACACCTTC.

The DNA of the CDR3 is TGTGCCAGCAGTGCGGACAGAATATATGGCTACACCTTC. It is translated as CASSADRIYGYTF. The V and J genes are TRBV25-1 and TRBJ1-2, with D possibly TRBD1 on 6 matching bases. Germline values: CDR1 MGHDK, CDR2 SYGVNS. The V gene lost 4 bases and the J gene lost 5 bases, with 11 bases spanning the gap. There are 13 residues in the CDR3.

The chain recombines TRBV6-4 with TRBJ2-2; TRBD1 might be the D (6 bases). The CDR3 spans 14 residues. The germline V and J ends were trimmed by 5 bases and 2 bases, with 9 bases remaining between them. In germline, CDR1 is MRHNA, CDR2 SNTAGT. This CDR3 reads CASSTGTNTGELFF. The CDR3 DNA is TGTGCCAGCAGTACCGGGACAAACACCGGGGAGCTGTTTTTT.

V and J are TRBV7-9 and TRBJ1-2; TRBD1 matches 11 bases. The junction had 9 bases not matched to a gene; V was cut back by 5 bases and J by 10 bases. The CDR3 extends over 14 amino acids. The germline V gene encodes CDR1 SEHNR and CDR2 FQNEAQ (reference sequence). The CDR3 nucleotides are TGTGCCAGCAGCCACCGCCAGGACAGGGGGCACTACACCTTC. Translation gives CASSHRQDRGHYTF.

The V and J genes are TRBV27 and TRBJ2-7, with 12 bases identical to TRBD1. The CDR3 length is 17 residues. Per the germline V gene, CDR1 is MNHEY and CDR2 is SMNVEV (reference sequence). J was trimmed by 6 bases and V by 2 bases; bases with no gene match: 11. This chain's CDR3 is CASSLRARGQGAGEQYF. The CDR3 coding sequence is TGTGCCAGCAGTTTACGAGCACGGGGACAGGGGGCTGGCGAGCAGTACTTC.

The genes are TRBV10-2 and TRBJ2-1, with TRBD2 matching 9 bases. V gave up 7 bases and J gave up 3 bases; unmatched junction bases: 7. Germline-derived CDR1 and CDR2 are WSHSY and SAAADI. This CDR3 comprises 15 residues. The CDR3 region is CASKKGTSLYNEQFF. The CDR3 DNA follows: TGCGCCAGCAAGAAGGGGACTAGCCTCTACAATGAGCAGTTCTTC.

The CDR3 spells CASSLGQFQETQYF. The CDR3 DNA is TGCGCCAGCAGCTTGGGTCAGTTCCAAGAGACCCAGTACTTC. The rearrangement links TRBV5-1 to TRBJ2-5; D gene unclear. Deletions cut 0 bases from V and 1 base from J, with 7 bases between. The CDR3 length is 14 residues. CDR1 and CDR2 (germline): SGHRS, YFSETQ.

The chain combines TRBV7-2 with TRBJ2-1; 12 bases map to TRBD2. Trimming at V came to 6 bases and at J to 9 bases, leaving 6 bases not matched to a gene. This CDR3 comprises 14 residues. Germline values: CDR1 SGHTA, CDR2 FQGNSA. The CDR3 here is CASRQTSGSVEQFF. The DNA of the CDR3 is TGTGCCAGCAGGCAGACTAGCGGGAGCGTTGAGCAGTTCTTC.

The chain employs TRBV5-4 and TRBJ1-2; the match to TRBD1 covers 7 bases. V lost 4 bases and J lost 3; bases outside the gene matches: 9. The CDR3 contains 15 residues. Per the germline V gene, CDR1 is SGHNT and CDR2 is YYREEE (reference sequence). In DNA form, the CDR3 reads TGTGCCAGCAGCAGCCTAGAGACAGGGTACTATGGCTACACCTTC. Translating gives CASSSLETGYYGYTF. Full variable domain (missing parts from reference TRBV5-4 and TRBJ1-2): ETGVTQSPTHLIKTRGQQVTLRCSSQSGHNTVSWYQQALGQGPQFIFQYYREEENGRGNFPPRFSGLQFPNYSSELNVNALELDDSALYLCASSSLETGYYGYTFGSGTRLTVV.

The V gene is TRBV9, the J gene TRBJ2-2; 9 bases fit TRBD2. J gave up 6 bases and V 2 bases, and 8 bases lay outside the gene matches. The CDR3 length is 16 residues. Germline CDR1 reads SGDLS; CDR2 reads YYNGEE. The CDR3: CASSVISGGYPGELFF. The CDR3 DNA follows: TGTGCCAGCAGCGTTATCAGCGGGGGGTATCCCGGGGAGCTGTTTTTT.

The chain joins TRBV14 to TRBJ1-2; the match to TRBD1 covers 8 bases. Germline CDR1 is SGHDN and CDR2 is FVKESK. The CDR3 loop spans 19 amino acids. Unmatched junction bases numbered 17, after V lost 4 bases and J lost 1 base. Here the CDR3 reads CASSPGHPGQVGFNYGYTF. DNA for the CDR3: TGTGCCAGCAGCCCCGGACACCCGGGACAGGTCGGATTTAACTATGGCTACACCTTC.

The chain recombines TRBV5-4 with TRBJ2-1; 7 bases align to TRBD1. Germline V gene lookup returns CDR1 SGHNT and CDR2 YYREEE (reference sequence). With V trimmed by 4 bases and J by 5 bases, 9 bases remained unmatched. This CDR3 has 15 amino acids. The CDR3 is CASSPTGTVNNEQFF. In DNA, the CDR3 is TGTGCCAGCAGCCCGACCGGGACAGTAAACAATGAGCAGTTCTTC.

This sequence joins TRBV7-9 and TRBJ1-2; D may be TRBD1 (5 bases). CDR1 is SEHNR and CDR2 is FQNEAQ in the germline V gene (reference sequence). The CDR3 has 15 amino acids. V lost 0 bases and J 5 bases, leaving 13 bases between the germline ends. The CDR3 DNA reads as TGTGCCAGCAGCTTAGCGGGAATGCAGGGTTATGGCTACACCTTC. Translated, it gives CASSLAGMQGYGYTF.

The chain couples TRBV6-6 to TRBJ2-7, with D possibly matching TRBD1 (6 bases). Trimming took off 2 bases at V and 6 bases at J, with 11 bases between the two ends. CDR3 size: 13 residues. Germline loops: CDR1 MNHNY, CDR2 SVGAGI (reference sequence). As DNA, the CDR3 is TGTGCCAGCAGTTACGCCAGGGGTGGCGAGCAGTACTTC. It codes for CASSYARGGEQYF.